This T cell receptor (beta chain) was profiled in a study of cytomegalovirus exposure and HLA in healthy donors. General observations from the study: In vitro work confirmed that three CMV-associated chains recognize CMV antigens. Whilst most TCR sequences proved rare, a subset of public TCRs occurred across many donors. Reported performance of the classifier showed diagnosis of cytomegalovirus status with high specificity and sensitivity.

The protocol was immunoSEQ multiplex PCR, while the TCRdb copy is restricted to in-frame clones and leaves out a portion. Among some 210,000 clones listed, 83% were seen once. This clone was seen a single time. Its antigen is still unknown. The approximately 120-subject validation cohort, separate from the approximately 630-subject first cohort, included the donors. The V gene lost 5 bases and the J gene lost 0 bases, with 11 bases spanning the gap. This CDR3 comprises 16 residues. Germline V gene sequence: CDR1 SNHLY, CDR2 FYNNEI. The chain couples TRBV2 to TRBJ1-6; D is perhaps TRBD1 (6 bases). The sequence derives from a young woman in good health and CMV-seronegative. Sequencing used PBMCs. The DNA of the CDR3 is TGTGCCAGCAGTCGGACAGACAGCTCCTATAATTCACCCCTCCACTTT. Translated: CASSRTDSSYNSPLHF.